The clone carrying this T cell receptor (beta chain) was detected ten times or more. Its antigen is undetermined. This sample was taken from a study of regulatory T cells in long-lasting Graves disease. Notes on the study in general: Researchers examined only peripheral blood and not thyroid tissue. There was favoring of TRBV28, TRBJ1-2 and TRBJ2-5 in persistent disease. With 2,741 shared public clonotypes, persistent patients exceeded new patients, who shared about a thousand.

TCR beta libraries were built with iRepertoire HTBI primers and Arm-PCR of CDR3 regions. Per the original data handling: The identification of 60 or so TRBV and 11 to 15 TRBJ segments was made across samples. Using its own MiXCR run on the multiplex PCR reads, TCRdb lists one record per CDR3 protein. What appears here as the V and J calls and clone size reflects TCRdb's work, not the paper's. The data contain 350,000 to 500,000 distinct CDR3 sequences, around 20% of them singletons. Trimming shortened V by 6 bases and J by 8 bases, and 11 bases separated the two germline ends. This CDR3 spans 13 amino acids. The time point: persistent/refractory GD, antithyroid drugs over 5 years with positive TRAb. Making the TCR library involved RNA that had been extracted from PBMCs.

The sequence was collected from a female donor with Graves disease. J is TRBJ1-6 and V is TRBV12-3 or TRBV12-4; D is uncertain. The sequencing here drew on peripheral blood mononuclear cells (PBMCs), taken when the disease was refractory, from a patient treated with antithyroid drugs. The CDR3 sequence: CASRRQGHSPLHF. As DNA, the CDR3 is TGTGCCAGCAGACGGCAAGGCCATTCACCCCTCCACTTT.